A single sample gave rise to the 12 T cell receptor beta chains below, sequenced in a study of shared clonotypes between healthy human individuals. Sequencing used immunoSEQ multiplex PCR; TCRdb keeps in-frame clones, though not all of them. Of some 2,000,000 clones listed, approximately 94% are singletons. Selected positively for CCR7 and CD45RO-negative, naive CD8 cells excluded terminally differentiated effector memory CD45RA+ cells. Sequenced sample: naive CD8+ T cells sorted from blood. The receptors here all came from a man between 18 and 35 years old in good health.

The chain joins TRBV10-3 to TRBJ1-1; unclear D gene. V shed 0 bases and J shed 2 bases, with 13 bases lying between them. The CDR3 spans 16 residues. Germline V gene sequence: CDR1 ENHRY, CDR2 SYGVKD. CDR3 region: CAISESTTVPNTEAFF. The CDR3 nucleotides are TGTGCCATCAGTGAGTCGACCACAGTCCCCAACACTGAAGCTTTCTTT.

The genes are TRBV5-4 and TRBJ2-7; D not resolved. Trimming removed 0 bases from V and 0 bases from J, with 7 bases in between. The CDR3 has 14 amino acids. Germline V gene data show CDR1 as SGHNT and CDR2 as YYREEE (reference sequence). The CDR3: CASSLVPASYEQYF. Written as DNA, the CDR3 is TGTGCCAGCAGCTTGGTCCCTGCCTCCTACGAGCAGTACTTC. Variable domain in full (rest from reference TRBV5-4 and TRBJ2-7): ETGVTQSPTHLIKTRGQQVTLRCSSQSGHNTVSWYQQALGQGPQFIFQYYREEENGRGNFPPRFSGLQFPNYSSELNVNALELDDSALYLCASSLVPASYEQYFGPGTRLTVT.

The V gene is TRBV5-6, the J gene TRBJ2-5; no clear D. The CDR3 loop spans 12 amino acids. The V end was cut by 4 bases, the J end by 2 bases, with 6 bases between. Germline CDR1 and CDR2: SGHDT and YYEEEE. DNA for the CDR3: TGTGCCAGCAGCAGGGAACAAGAGACCCAGTACTTC. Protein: CASSREQETQYF.

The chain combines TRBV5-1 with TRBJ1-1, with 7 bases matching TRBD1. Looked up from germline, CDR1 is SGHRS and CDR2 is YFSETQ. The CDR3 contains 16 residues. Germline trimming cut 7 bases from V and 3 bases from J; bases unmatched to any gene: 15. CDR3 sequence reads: CASGTEKIPADTEAFF. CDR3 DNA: TGCGCCAGCGGGACAGAAAAAATCCCGGCCGACACTGAAGCTTTCTTT.

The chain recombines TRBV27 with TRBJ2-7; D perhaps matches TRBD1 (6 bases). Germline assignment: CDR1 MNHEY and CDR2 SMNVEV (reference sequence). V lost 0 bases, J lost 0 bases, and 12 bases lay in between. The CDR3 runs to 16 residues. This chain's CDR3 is CASSLSPGANSYEQYF. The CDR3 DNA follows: TGTGCCAGCAGTTTATCCCCAGGGGCCAACTCCTACGAGCAGTACTTC.

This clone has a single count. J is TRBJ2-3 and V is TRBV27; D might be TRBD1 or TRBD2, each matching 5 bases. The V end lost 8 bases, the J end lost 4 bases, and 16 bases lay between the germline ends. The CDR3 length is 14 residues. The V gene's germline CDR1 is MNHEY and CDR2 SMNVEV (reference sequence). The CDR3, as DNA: TGTGCCAGCGCCTCCCTGCCGGGGCCAGATACGCAGTATTTT. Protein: CASASLPGPDTQYF.

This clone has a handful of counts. The CDR3 DNA reads TGTGCCAGCAGCTTAGCCACGAACACTGAAGCTTTCTTT. Protein: CASSLATNTEAFF. The chain combines TRBV7-2 with TRBJ1-1; D uncertain. The V and J ends lost 0 bases and 1 base respectively, with 3 bases between them. Germline V gene lookup returns CDR1 SGHTA and CDR2 FQGNSA. The CDR3 contains 13 residues.

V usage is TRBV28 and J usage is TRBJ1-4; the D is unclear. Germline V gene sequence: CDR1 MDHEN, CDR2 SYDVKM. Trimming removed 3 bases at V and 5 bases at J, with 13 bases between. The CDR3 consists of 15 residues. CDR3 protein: CASSLNSPYNEKLFF. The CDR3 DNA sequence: TGTGCCAGCAGTTTGAACAGCCCTTACAATGAAAAACTGTTTTTT.

CDR3 coding DNA: TGTGCCAGTAGTGATGGGGGGACTTACAATGAGCAGTTCTTC. It yields the protein CASSDGGTYNEQFF. V gene TRBV19 combines with J gene TRBJ2-1; possibly TRBD2 for D (6 bases). V lost 5 bases and J lost 4, with 12 bases in between. There are 14 residues in the CDR3. Germline assignment: CDR1 LNHDA and CDR2 SQIVND (reference sequence).

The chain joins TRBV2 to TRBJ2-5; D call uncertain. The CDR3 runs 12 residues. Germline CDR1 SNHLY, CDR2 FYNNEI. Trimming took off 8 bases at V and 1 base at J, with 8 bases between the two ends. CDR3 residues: CASLEVQETQYF. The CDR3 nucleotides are TGTGCCAGCCTTGAGGTCCAAGAGACCCAGTACTTC. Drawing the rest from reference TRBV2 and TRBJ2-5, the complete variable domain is EPEVTQTPSHQVTQMGQEVILRCVPISNHLYFYWYRQILGQKVEFLVSFYNNEISEKSEIFDDQFSVERPDGSNFTLKIRSTKLEDSAMYFCASLEVQETQYFGPGTRLLVL.

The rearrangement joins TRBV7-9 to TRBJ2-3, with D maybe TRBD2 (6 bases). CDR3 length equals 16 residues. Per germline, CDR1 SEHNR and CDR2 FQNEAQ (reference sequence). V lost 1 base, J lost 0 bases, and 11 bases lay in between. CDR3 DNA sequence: TGTGCCAGCAGCTTAGAACCCGGGACTAGCACAGATACGCAGTATTTT. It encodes CASSLEPGTSTDTQYF.

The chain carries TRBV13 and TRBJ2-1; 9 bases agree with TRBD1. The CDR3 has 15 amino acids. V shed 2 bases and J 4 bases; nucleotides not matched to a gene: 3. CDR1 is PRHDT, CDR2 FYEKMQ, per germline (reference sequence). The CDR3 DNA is TGTGCCAGCAGCTTAATGGGACAGGGTTACAATGAGCAGTTCTTC. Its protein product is CASSLMGQGYNEQFF. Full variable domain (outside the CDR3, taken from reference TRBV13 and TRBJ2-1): AAGVIQSPRHLIKEKRETATLKCYPIPRHDTVYWYQQGPGQDPQFLISFYEKMQSDKGSIPDRFSAQQFSDYHSELNMSSLELGDSALYFCASSLMGQGYNEQFFGPGTRLTVL.